The present T cell receptor (beta chain) was sequenced within a study of T cells in Graves' hyperthyroidism and ophthalmopathy. The study, taken as a whole, reports: Appearing also in blood were most of the thyroid clonotypes expanded above 0.001.

Patients aged 18 to 65 with hyperthyroidism were newly diagnosed, with duration under 2 months. Orbital computed tomography, thyroid ultrasound, serum thyroxine and TRAb, and clinical symptoms together informed the diagnoses. Out of 10 ml of fresh peripheral blood came the PBMCs. Trimming removed 4 bases from V and 2 bases from J, with 7 bases in between. Germline values: CDR1 KGHDR, CDR2 SFDVKD. The CDR3 runs 13 residues. Researchers amplified the TCR beta CDR3 regions from RNA transcripts. RT-PCR in the first round (using the HTBI primer set) targeted the TCR CDR3. Each CDR3 protein is one row after TCRdb ran MiXCR on the multiplex PCR reads. The sample shows a few hundred thousand distinct CDR3 sequences, roughly 20% of them seen only once. This clonotype was seen many times. Antigen specificity is unknown.

This TCR derives from a man younger than 30 with Graves' hyperthyroidism. The sequencing sample was made of blood. The genes are TRBV24-1 and TRBJ2-5, with D uncertain. This CDR3 reads CATSEPAQETQYF. CDR3 nucleotides: TGTGCCACCAGTGAGCCAGCGCAAGAGACCCAGTACTTC.